This passage covers 29 T cell receptor beta chains from one sample sequenced in a study of blood T cell repertoires in COVID-19. The data were produced by immunoSEQ multiplex PCR, yet TCRdb's version contains in-frame clones alone and is incomplete. The sample records 110,000 to 150,000 clones, 90% being singletons. The sample consisted of peripheral blood. These receptors all come from a woman aged 80 or over with acute or convalescent COVID-19.

The V call is TRBV29-1, the J call TRBJ2-5, with 9 bases that match TRBD2. This CDR3 is built from 12 residues. Germline values: CDR1 SQVTM, CDR2 ANQGSEA. V was pared by 6 bases and J by 5 bases, with 4 bases of the junction left unmatched. Written as DNA, the CDR3 is TGCAGCGTCTCTAGCGGGGACGAGACCCAGTACTTC. Protein: CSVSSGDETQYF.

As for this clone: Germline is not matched at one junction end, which may reflect a read error. This sequence joins TRBV11-2 and TRBJ2-6, with D hard to call. Germline lookup yields CDR1 SGHAT and CDR2 FQNNGV. CDR3 length equals 15 residues. The CDR3 loop is CASRLALSGANVLTF. In DNA form, the CDR3 reads TGTGCCAGCAGGTTAGCACTATCTGGGGCCAACGTCCTGACTTTC.

This sequence joins TRBV30 and TRBJ1-5, with TRBD1 as a possible D gene (5 bases). CDR3 size: 18 residues. With 0 bases removed from V and 1 base from J, the gap between germline ends came to 19 bases. Germline V CDR1 and CDR2: GTSNPN, SVGIG (reference sequence). Here the CDR3 reads CAWSVRESGWASNQPQHF. CDR3 in DNA: TGTGCCTGGAGTGTACGAGAGTCAGGGTGGGCGAGCAATCAGCCCCAGCATTTT.

This chain connects TRBV4-2 to TRBJ1-2; D might be TRBD1 (5 bases). The CDR3 runs 16 residues. Germline CDR1 and CDR2: LGHNA and YNFKEQ. Trimming pared 2 bases from V and 5 bases from J, leaving 18 bases between. CDR3 DNA: TGTGCCAGCAGCCAAAACCCTGCCGGGGGGTCGTATGGCTACACCTTC. Its protein is CASSQNPAGGSYGYTF.

This sequence joins TRBV5-1 and TRBJ1-1, with 9 bases fitting TRBD1. The length of the CDR3 is 15 residues. The ends lost 4 bases at V and 0 bases at J; junction bases unmatched: 4. Germline V lookup: CDR1 SGHRS, CDR2 YFSETQ. In nucleotides, the CDR3 is TGCGCCAGCAGCCTGACAGGGGGGGTGAACACTGAAGCTTTCTTT. Translated: CASSLTGGVNTEAFF.

This chain joins TRBV5-6 and TRBJ2-7; 9 bases map to TRBD2. Per germline, CDR1 SGHDT and CDR2 YYEEEE. The ends lost 0 bases at V and 4 bases at J; junction bases unmatched: 11. This CDR3 comprises 17 residues. The CDR3 loop reads CASSLGSGGRSRYEQYF. CDR3 in DNA: TGTGCCAGCAGCTTGGGAAGCGGGGGGCGATCCCGTTACGAGCAGTACTTC.

This clone occurred once. This chain joins TRBV2 and TRBJ2-1; D may be TRBD1 (6 bases). CDR3 size: 13 residues. From germline, CDR1 is SNHLY and CDR2 FYNNEI. V dropped 6 bases and J dropped 4 bases, with 10 bases sitting between them. CDR3: CASRVTGYNEQFF. CDR3 bases: TGTGCCAGCAGGGTCACAGGGTACAATGAGCAGTTCTTC.

V is TRBV4-3 and J is TRBJ1-3; maybe TRBD1 (6 bases). Germline lookup yields CDR1 LGHNA and CDR2 YSLEER. This CDR3 has 15 residues. With 4 bases removed from V and 0 bases from J, the gap between germline ends came to 10 bases. The CDR3 protein is CASSRQQGSGNTIYF. DNA of the CDR3: TGCGCCAGCAGCCGCCAACAGGGCTCTGGAAACACCATATATTTT.

The rearrangement links TRBV30 to TRBJ2-7, with a possible D match to TRBD2 (6 bases). The CDR3 totals 13 residues. Trimming stripped 3 bases from V and 5 bases from J, with 14 bases between. Per the germline V gene, CDR1 is GTSNPN and CDR2 is SVGIG (reference sequence). The CDR3, as DNA: TGTGCCTGGAGAGCAGGAGGGAAACACGAGCAGTACTTC. It yields the protein CAWRAGGKHEQYF.

The genes are TRBV5-1 and TRBJ2-5; tentatively, D is TRBD2 (6 bases). Deletions cut 5 bases from V and 0 bases from J, with 14 bases between. CDR3 size: 15 residues. Germline CDR1 and CDR2: SGHRS and YFSETQ. The CDR3, as DNA: TGCGCCAGCAGTAAGTCAGGGAGGTACCAAGAGACCCAGTACTTC. Translated: CASSKSGRYQETQYF.

J is TRBJ1-1 and V is TRBV5-1; D is uncertain. The CDR3 sequence is 14 residues long. V was cut by 2 bases and J by 6 bases, with 14 bases left in between. The germline CDR1 and CDR2 sequences are SGHRS and YFSETQ. The CDR3 DNA follows: TGCGCCAGCAGCTTCAAGGCTGACGGGGCTGAAGCTTTCTTT. Its protein is CASSFKADGAEAFF.

The chain is built from TRBV15 and TRBJ1-3; 9 bases are a match to TRBD1. CDR3 length: 15 residues. Trimming removed 6 bases from V and 4 bases from J; junction bases left unmatched: 7. Germline lookup yields CDR1 LNHNV and CDR2 YYDKDF (reference sequence). CDR3 in DNA: TGTGCCACCAGTTACAGGGGGCTCCTCGGAAACACCATATATTTT. It yields the protein CATSYRGLLGNTIYF.

The gene calls are TRBV6-2 or TRBV6-3 and TRBJ1-1; D is unresolved. Germline V lookup: CDR1 MNHEY, CDR2 SVGEGT. V lost 5 bases and J lost 6, with 16 bases in between. The CDR3 covers 14 residues. This chain's CDR3 is CASSPPLVGAEAFF. As DNA, the CDR3 is TGTGCCAGCAGTCCCCCGCTTGTAGGAGCTGAAGCTTTCTTT.

This chain connects TRBV4-3 to TRBJ2-5; 9 bases match TRBD1. V trimming: 0 bases; J trimming: 4 bases; junction bases outside the gene matches: 6. The CDR3 covers 16 residues. Per germline, CDR1 LGHNA and CDR2 YSLEER. CDR3 sequence: CASSQDLGQGGETQYF. As DNA, the CDR3 is TGCGCCAGCAGCCAAGACCTGGGACAGGGAGGAGAGACCCAGTACTTC.

The V and J genes are TRBV7-2 and TRBJ1-2, with D unclear. Germline V gives CDR1 SGHTA, CDR2 FQGNSA. Trimming removed 2 bases from V and 5 bases from J, with 12 bases in between. The length of the CDR3 is 14 residues. The CDR3 is CASSLRGPRYGYTF. The CDR3 DNA follows: TGTGCCAGCAGCTTACGGGGTCCGAGATATGGCTACACCTTC.

The chain is built from TRBV7-9 and TRBJ1-2, with unresolved D. The germline V and J ends were trimmed by 10 bases and 3 bases, with 9 bases remaining between them. CDR1 and CDR2 from the germline V gene are SEHNR and FQNEAQ (reference sequence). The CDR3 spans 11 residues. CDR3 in amino acids: CATSSYYGYTF. The CDR3, as DNA: TGTGCCACGTCCAGTTACTATGGCTACACCTTC.

The chain is built from TRBV14 and TRBJ1-1; possible D gene TRBD1, 5 bases. Per the germline V gene, CDR1 is SGHDN and CDR2 is FVKESK. V shed 4 bases and J shed 4 bases, with 13 bases lying between them. The CDR3 consists of 14 residues. The DNA of the CDR3 is TGTGCCAGCAGCCTAAATCAGGGCGGCACTGAAGCTTTCTTT. Its translation: CASSLNQGGTEAFF. The full variable domain, rest sourced from reference TRBV14 and TRBJ1-1, is EAGVTQFPSHSVIEKGQTVTLRCDPISGHDNLYWYRRVMGKEIKFLLHFVKESKQDESGMPNNRFLAERTGGTYSTLKVQPAELEDSGVYFCASSLNQGGTEAFFGQGTRLTVV.

A note on this clone: The same CDR3 arises from other DNA sequences in this sample as well. The rearrangement links TRBV29-1 to TRBJ1-2; D ambiguous. Germline loops: CDR1 SQVTM, CDR2 ANQGSEA. V lost 5 bases and J lost 1, with 8 bases in between. This CDR3 has 12 amino acids. CDR3 loop: CSVLRDNYGYTF. The DNA of the CDR3 is TGCAGCGTTTTGAGGGATAACTATGGCTACACCTTC. Using reference TRBV29-1 and TRBJ1-2 for the parts outside the CDR3, the full variable domain is SAVISQKPSRDICQRGTSLTIQCQVDSQVTMMFWYRQQPGQSLTLIATANQGSEATYESGFVIDKFPISRPNLTFSTLTVSNMSPEDSSIYLCSVLRDNYGYTFGSGTRLTVV.

The V call is TRBV5-1, the J call TRBJ2-7, with D unclear. Germline V gene lookup returns CDR1 SGHRS and CDR2 YFSETQ. CDR3 length: 15 residues. V was clipped by 0 bases and J by 4 bases, with 14 bases between them. The CDR3: CASSLGASKAYEQYF. CDR3 DNA sequence: TGCGCCAGCAGCTTGGGGGCATCAAAGGCATACGAGCAGTACTTC.

The chain couples TRBV9 to TRBJ2-1; 9 bases fit TRBD2. CDR3 size: 18 residues. CDR1 is SGDLS, CDR2 YYNGEE, per germline. J was trimmed by 1 base and V by 0 bases; bases with no gene match: 8. For the CDR3, the DNA is TGTGCCAGCAGCGTAGGGGGTAGACTAGCGGTTTCCTACAATGAGCAGTTCTTC. Translation gives CASSVGGRLAVSYNEQFF.

This clone appeared once. The chain employs TRBV15 and TRBJ2-7, with 12 bases identical to TRBD2. V lost 0 bases and J lost 5; bases outside the gene matches: 2. This CDR3 spans 15 amino acids. Germline-derived CDR1 and CDR2 are LNHNV and YYDKDF (reference sequence). In DNA, the CDR3 is TGTGCCACCAGCAGAGATCGGACTAGCGGGGACGAGCAGTACTTC. Protein product: CATSRDRTSGDEQYF.

In this sample, this clone turned up a few times. This rearrangement joins TRBV7-3 to TRBJ1-3; D is possibly TRBD1 (5 bases). Trimming cost V 2 bases and J 2 bases, with 10 bases left between them. The germline V gene encodes CDR1 SGHTA and CDR2 FQGTGA. This CDR3 is 15 amino acids long. The CDR3 sequence is CASSLSQGPGNTIYF. The DNA for the CDR3 is TGTGCCAGCAGCTTATCCCAGGGCCCTGGAAACACCATATATTTT.

This chain uses TRBV5-6 with TRBJ2-5, with D possibly being TRBD2 (6 bases). The CDR3 extends over 15 amino acids. V gave up 4 bases and J gave up 0 bases, with 13 bases separating them. Germline V CDR1 and CDR2: SGHDT, YYEEEE. The CDR3 loop is CASSTGVVYQETQYF. Here the CDR3 DNA reads TGTGCCAGCAGCACGGGGGTAGTGTACCAAGAGACCCAGTACTTC.

The genes are TRBV7-2 and TRBJ2-3; TRBD2 is a possible D gene (6 bases). This CDR3 region has 17 residues. V was pared by 5 bases and J by 4 bases, with 22 bases between. Germline loops: CDR1 SGHTA, CDR2 FQGNSA. In DNA form, the CDR3 reads TGTGCCAGCAGCAGCACTTTGCGGGGTCTCCCACCAGATACGCAGTATTTT. It codes for CASSSTLRGLPPDTQYF.

CDR3 amino acids: CAISTTGQNYGYTF. CDR3 bases: TGTGCCATCAGTACGACAGGGCAAAACTATGGCTACACCTTC. The V and J genes are TRBV10-3 and TRBJ1-2; 7 bases are shared with TRBD1. Losses at the gene ends were 5 bases for V and 2 bases for J; bases not matched to a gene: 5. Germline V lookup: CDR1 ENHRY, CDR2 SYGVKD. The CDR3 is 14 amino acids.

The chain has TRBV5-1 and TRBJ1-3, with D possibly being TRBD1 (6 bases). V lost 2 bases to trimming and J lost 2 bases, with 8 bases between them. The CDR3 is made up of 14 amino acids. Germline loops: CDR1 SGHRS, CDR2 YFSETQ. The CDR3 here is CASSFTGPGNTIYF. Here the CDR3 DNA reads TGCGCCAGCAGCTTCACAGGGCCTGGAAACACCATATATTTT. Variable domain in full (rest from reference TRBV5-1 and TRBJ1-3): KAGVTQTPRYLIKTRGQQVTLSCSPISGHRSVSWYQQTPGQGLQFLFEYFSETQRNKGNFPGRFSGRQFSNSRSEMNVSTLELGDSALYLCASSFTGPGNTIYFGEGSWLTVV.

The V and J genes are TRBV28 and TRBJ1-5; tentatively, D is TRBD1 (6 bases). The CDR3 spans 15 residues. Looked up from germline, CDR1 is MDHEN and CDR2 is SYDVKM. V was pared by 5 bases and J by 2 bases, with 13 bases between. This CDR3 reads CASSAPGGGNQPQHF. The DNA for the CDR3 is TGTGCCAGCAGTGCCCCGGGGGGCGGCAATCAGCCCCAGCATTTT.

V and J are TRBV4-2 and TRBJ2-7, with 7 bases identical to TRBD1. J was trimmed by 7 bases and V by 0 bases; bases with no gene match: 3. Germline V CDR1 and CDR2: LGHNA, YNFKEQ. CDR3 length: 13 amino acids. This chain's CDR3 is CASSQETGREQYF. CDR3 in DNA: TGTGCCAGCAGCCAAGAGACAGGGCGGGAGCAGTACTTC.

This chain uses TRBV5-1 with TRBJ1-4, with 8 bases aligning to TRBD1. Germline CDR1 is SGHRS and CDR2 is YFSETQ. With 2 bases clipped from V and 8 bases from J, the junction kept 8 bases outside the gene matches. The CDR3 loop spans 15 amino acids. CDR3 loop: CASSFDRGAGEKLFF. In DNA form, the CDR3 reads TGCGCCAGCAGCTTTGACAGGGGCGCGGGAGAAAAACTGTTTTTT.